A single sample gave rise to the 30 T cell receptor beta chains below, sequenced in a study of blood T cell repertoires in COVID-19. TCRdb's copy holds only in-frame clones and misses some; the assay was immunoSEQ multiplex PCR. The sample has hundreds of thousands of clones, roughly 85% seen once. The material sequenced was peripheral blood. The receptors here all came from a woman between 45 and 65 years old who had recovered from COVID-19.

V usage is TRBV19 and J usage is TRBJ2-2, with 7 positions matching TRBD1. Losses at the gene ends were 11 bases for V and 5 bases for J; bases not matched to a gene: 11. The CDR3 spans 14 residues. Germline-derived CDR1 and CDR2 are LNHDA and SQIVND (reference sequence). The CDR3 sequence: CAAEKGAATGELFF. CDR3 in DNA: TGTGCCGCGGAAAAGGGGGCCGCGACCGGGGAGCTGTTTTTT. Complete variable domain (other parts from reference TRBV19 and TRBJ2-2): DGGITQSPKYLFRKEGQNVTLSCEQNLNHDAMYWYRQDPGQGLRLIYYSQIVNDFQKGDIAEGYSVSREKKESFPLTVTSAQKNPTAFYLCAAEKGAATGELFFGEGSRLTVL.

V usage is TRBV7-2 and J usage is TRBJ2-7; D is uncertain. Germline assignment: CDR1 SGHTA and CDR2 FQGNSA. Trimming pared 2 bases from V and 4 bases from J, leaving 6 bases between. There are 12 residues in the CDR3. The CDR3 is CASSLSRYEQYF. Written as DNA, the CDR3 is TGTGCCAGCAGCTTATCTCGTTACGAGCAGTACTTC.

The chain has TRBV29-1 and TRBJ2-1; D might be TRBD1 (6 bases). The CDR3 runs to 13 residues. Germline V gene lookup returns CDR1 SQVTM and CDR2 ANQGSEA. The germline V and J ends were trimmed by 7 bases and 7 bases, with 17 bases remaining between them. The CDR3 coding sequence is TGCAGCGCAAATGGGGCAGGGGATAATGAGCAGTTCTTC. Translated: CSANGAGDNEQFF.

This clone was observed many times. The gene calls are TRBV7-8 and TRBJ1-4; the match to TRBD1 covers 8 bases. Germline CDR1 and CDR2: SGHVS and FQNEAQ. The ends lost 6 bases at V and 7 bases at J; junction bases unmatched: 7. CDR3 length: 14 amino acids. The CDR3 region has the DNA TGTGCCAGCAGACCAGACAGGGGAACTGAAAAACTGTTTTTT. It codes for CASRPDRGTEKLFF.

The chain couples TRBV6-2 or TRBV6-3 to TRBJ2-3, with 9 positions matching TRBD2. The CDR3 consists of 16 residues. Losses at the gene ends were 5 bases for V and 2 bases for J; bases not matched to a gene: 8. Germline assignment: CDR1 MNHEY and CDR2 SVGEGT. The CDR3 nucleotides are TGTGCCAGCAGTCGACTAGCGGAGACTCCCACAGATACGCAGTATTTT. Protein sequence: CASSRLAETPTDTQYF.

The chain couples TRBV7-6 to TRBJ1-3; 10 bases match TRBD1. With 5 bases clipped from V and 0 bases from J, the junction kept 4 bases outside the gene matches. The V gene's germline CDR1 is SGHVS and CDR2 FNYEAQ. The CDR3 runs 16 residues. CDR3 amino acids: CASSLGTGVSGNTIYF. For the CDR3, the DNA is TGTGCCAGCAGCCTCGGGACAGGGGTCTCTGGAAACACCATATATTTT. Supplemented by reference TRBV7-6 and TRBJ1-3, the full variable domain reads GAGVSQSPRYKVTKRGQDVALRCDPISGHVSLYWYRQALGQGPEFLTYFNYEAQQDKSGLPNDRFSAERPEGSISTLTIQRTEQRDSAMYRCASSLGTGVSGNTIYFGEGSWLTVV.

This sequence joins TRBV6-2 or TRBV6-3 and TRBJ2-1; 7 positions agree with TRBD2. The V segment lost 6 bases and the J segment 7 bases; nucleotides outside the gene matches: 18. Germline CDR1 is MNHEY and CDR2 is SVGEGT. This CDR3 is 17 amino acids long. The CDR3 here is CASSHPISREYKNEQFF. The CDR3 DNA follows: TGTGCCAGCAGCCACCCCATTTCGCGGGAGTATAAGAATGAGCAGTTCTTC.

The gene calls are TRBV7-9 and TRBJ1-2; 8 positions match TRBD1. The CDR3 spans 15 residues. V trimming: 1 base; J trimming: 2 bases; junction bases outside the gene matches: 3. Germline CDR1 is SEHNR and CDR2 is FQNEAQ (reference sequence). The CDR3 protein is CASSLGAGGNYGYTF. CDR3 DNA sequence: TGTGCCAGCAGCTTAGGGGCAGGGGGCAACTATGGCTACACCTTC.

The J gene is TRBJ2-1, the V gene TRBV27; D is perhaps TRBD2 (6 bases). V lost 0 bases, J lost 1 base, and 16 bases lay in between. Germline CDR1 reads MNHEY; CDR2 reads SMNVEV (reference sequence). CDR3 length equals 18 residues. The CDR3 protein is CASSLSSIGGLSYNEQFF. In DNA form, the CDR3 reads TGTGCCAGCAGTTTATCGTCAATCGGGGGATTATCCTACAATGAGCAGTTCTTC.

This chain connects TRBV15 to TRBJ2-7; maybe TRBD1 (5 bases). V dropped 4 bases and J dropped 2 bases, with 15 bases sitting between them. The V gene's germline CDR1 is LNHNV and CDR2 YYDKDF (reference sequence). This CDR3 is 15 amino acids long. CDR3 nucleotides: TGTGCCACCAGCAAGGTGAAGGGGTCCACCTACGAGCAGTACTTC. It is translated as CATSKVKGSTYEQYF.

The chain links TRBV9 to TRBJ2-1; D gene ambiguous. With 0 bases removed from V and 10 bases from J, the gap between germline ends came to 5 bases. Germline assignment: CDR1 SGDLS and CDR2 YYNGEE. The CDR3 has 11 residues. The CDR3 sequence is CASSVASEQFF. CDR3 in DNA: TGTGCCAGCAGCGTAGCTTCCGAGCAGTTCTTC.

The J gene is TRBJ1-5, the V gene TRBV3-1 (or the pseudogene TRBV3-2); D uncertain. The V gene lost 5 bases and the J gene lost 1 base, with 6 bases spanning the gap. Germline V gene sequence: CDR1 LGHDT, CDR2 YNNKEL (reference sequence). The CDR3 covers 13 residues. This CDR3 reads CASSYLSNQPQHF. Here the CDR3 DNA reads TGTGCCAGCAGCTACCTAAGCAATCAGCCCCAGCATTTT.

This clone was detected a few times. DNA for the CDR3: TGCAGCGTTGGGGACAGGGTTTCACAAGCTTTCTTT. This encodes CSVGDRVSQAFF. This chain joins TRBV29-1 and TRBJ1-1, with TRBD1 matching 9 bases. Germline assignment: CDR1 SQVTM and CDR2 ANQGSEA. The CDR3 has 12 amino acids. Trimming took 4 bases from V and 9 from J; bases not matched to a gene: 6.

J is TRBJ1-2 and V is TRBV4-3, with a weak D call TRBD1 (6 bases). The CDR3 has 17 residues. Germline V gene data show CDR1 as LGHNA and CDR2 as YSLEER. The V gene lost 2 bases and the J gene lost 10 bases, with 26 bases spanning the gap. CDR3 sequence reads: CASSQSNQGLTLKAYTF. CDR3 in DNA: TGCGCCAGCAGCCAATCTAACCAGGGGCTCACTCTCAAGGCCTACACCTTC.

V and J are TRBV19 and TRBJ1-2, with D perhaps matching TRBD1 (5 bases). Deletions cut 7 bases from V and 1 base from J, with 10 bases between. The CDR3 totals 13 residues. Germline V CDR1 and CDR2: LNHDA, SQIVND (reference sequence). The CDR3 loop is CASNAGFNYGYTF. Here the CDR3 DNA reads TGTGCCAGTAATGCAGGGTTTAACTATGGCTACACCTTC.

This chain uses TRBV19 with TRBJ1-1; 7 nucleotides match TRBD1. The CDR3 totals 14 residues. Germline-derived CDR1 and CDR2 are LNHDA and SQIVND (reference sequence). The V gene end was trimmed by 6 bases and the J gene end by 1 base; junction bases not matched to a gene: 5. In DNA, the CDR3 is TGTGCCAGTAGCCACAGGGGAGAGAACACTGAAGCTTTCTTT. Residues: CASSHRGENTEAFF.

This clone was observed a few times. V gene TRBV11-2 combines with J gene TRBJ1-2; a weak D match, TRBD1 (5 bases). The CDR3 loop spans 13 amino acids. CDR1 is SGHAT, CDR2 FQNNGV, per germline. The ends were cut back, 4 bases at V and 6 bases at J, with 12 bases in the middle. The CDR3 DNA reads TGTGCCAGCAGCTCCTCCCCAGGGAATGGCTACACCTTC. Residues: CASSSSPGNGYTF.

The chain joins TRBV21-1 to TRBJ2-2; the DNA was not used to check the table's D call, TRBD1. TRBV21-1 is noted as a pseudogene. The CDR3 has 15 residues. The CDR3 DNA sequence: TGTGCCAGCAGCAGGGGTTGCGACAGGGCCCGTGAGCTGTTTTTT. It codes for CASSRGCDRARELFF.

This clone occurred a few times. CDR3 sequence: CASRGQGQDYGYTF. CDR3 DNA: TGTGCCAGCAGGGGACAGGGACAGGACTATGGCTACACCTTC. This rearrangement joins TRBV3-1 (or the pseudogene TRBV3-2) to TRBJ1-2, with TRBD1 matching over 9 bases. The trim removed 6 bases at V and 3 bases at J, leaving 5 bases unmatched. This CDR3 region has 14 residues. CDR1 LGHDT and CDR2 YNNKEL come from the germline V gene (reference sequence).

CDR3 in DNA: TGTGCCAGCAGTTACCTACAGGGGGGAACTGAAGCTTTCTTT. Its protein product is CASSYLQGGTEAFF. The chain is built from TRBV6-6 and TRBJ1-1, with 8 bases aligning to TRBD1. This CDR3 has 14 residues. The V segment lost 2 bases and the J segment 5 bases; nucleotides outside the gene matches: 4. The V gene's germline CDR1 is MNHNY and CDR2 SVGAGI (reference sequence).

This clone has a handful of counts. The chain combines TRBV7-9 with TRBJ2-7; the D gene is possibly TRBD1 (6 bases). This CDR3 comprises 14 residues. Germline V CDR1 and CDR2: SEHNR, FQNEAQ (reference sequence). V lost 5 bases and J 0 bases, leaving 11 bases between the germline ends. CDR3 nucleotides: TGTGCCAGCAGCATAAGGACAGACTCCTACGAGCAGTACTTC. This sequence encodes CASSIRTDSYEQYF.

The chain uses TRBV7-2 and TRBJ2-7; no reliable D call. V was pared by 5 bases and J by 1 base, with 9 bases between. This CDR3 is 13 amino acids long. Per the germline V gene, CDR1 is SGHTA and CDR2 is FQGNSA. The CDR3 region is CASSPPLSYEQYF. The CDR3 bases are TGTGCCAGCAGCCCCCCACTATCCTACGAGCAGTACTTC. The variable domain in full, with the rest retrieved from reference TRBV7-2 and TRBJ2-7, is GAGVSQSPSNKVTEKGKDVELRCDPISGHTALYWYRQSLGQGLEFLIYFQGNSAPDKSGLPSDRFSAERTGGSVSTLTIQRTQQEDSAVYLCASSPPLSYEQYFGPGTRLTVT.

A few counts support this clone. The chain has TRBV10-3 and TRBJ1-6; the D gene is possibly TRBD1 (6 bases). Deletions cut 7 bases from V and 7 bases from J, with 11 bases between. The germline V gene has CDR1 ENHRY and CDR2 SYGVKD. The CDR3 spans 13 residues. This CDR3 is CAITPGQNSPLHF. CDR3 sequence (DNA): TGTGCCATCACTCCAGGACAGAATTCACCCCTCCACTTT.

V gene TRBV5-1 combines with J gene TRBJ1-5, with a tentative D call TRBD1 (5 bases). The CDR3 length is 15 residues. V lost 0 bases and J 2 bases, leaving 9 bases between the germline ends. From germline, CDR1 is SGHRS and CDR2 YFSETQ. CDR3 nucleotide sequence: TGCGCCAGCAGCTTGGCTGGGGCGGGCAATCAGCCCCAGCATTTT. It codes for CASSLAGAGNQPQHF.

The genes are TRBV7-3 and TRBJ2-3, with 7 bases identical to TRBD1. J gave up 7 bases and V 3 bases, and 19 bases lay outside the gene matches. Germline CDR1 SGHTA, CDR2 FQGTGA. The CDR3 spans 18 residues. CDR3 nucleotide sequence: TGTGCCAGCAGCTTTTCGGGGACAGCCTTTTCCGGTGAGAATACGCAGTATTTT. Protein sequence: CASSFSGTAFSGENTQYF.

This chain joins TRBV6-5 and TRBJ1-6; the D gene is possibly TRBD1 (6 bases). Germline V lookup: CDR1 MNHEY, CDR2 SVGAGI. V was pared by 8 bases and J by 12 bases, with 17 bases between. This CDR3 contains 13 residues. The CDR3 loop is CASLGGGPGPLHF. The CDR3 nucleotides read TGTGCCAGCCTGGGGGGGGGCCCGGGACCCCTCCACTTT.

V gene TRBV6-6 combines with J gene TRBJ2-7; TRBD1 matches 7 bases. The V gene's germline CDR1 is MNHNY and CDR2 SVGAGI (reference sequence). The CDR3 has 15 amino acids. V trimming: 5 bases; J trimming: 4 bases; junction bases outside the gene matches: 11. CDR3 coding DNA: TGTGCCAGCAGTATAGGCAGGGGGTCGAGGTACGAGCAGTACTTC. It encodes CASSIGRGSRYEQYF.

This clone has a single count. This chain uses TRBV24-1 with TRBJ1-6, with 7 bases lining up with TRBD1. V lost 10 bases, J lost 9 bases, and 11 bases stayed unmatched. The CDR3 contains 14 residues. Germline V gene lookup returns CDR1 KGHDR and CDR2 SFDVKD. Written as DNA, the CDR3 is TGTGCCACTCAGGACGGGACAGCCCTTTCACCCCTCCACTTT. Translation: CATQDGTALSPLHF.

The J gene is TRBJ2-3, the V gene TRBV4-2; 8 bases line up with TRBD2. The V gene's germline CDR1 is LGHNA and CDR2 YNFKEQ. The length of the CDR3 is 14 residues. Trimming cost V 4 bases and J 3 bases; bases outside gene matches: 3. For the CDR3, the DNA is TGTGCCAGCAGCCGAGGACTAGCTACAGATACGCAGTATTTT. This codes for CASSRGLATDTQYF.

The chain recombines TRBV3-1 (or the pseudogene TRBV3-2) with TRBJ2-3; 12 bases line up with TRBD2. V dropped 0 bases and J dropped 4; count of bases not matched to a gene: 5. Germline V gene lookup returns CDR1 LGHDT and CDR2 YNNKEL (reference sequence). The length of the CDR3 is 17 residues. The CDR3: CASSQDLAGGPPDTQYF. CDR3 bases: TGTGCCAGCAGCCAAGACCTAGCGGGGGGGCCCCCAGATACGCAGTATTTT.